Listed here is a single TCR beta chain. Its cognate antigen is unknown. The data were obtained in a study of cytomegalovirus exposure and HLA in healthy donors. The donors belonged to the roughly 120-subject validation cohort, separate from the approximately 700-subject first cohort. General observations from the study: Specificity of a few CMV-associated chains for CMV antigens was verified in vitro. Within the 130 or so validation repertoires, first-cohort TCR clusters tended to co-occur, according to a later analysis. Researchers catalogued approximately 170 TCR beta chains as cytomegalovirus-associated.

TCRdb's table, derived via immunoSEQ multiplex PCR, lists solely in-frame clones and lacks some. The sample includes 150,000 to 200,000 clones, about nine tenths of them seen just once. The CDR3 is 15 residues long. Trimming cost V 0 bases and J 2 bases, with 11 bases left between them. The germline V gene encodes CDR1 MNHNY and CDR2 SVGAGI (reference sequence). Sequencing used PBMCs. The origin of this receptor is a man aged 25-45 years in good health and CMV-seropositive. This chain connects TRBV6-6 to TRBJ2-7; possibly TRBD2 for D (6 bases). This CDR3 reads CASSYSDGGTYEQYF. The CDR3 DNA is TGTGCCAGCAGTTACTCTGACGGAGGGACCTACGAGCAGTACTTC.